This T cell receptor (beta chain) was documented in a study of OX40 agonist ivuxolimab in advanced cancers. This clone was found once. TCRdb's copy holds only in-frame clones and misses some; the assay was immunoSEQ multiplex PCR. The sample records just over 60,000 clones, roughly 90% being singletons. CDR3 length equals 13 residues. Looked up from germline, CDR1 is MNHEY and CDR2 is SVGAGI. V dropped 8 bases and J dropped 2 bases, with 13 bases sitting between them. The clonotype was recovered from an adult with an advanced solid tumor such as melanoma, head and neck, liver or kidney cancer. The sequencing used CD4+ or CD8+ T cells sorted from blood, collected in a trial of the OX40 agonist ivuxolimab. The chain uses TRBV6-5 and TRBJ2-7; no firm D call. The CDR3 region is CASRRQRAYEQYF. CDR3 coding DNA: TGTGCCAGCCGACGCCAAAGGGCCTACGAGCAGTACTTC.